This paragraph reports one TCR beta chain. Its antigen is unknown. Base qualities are not recorded, but no much larger clone differs from it by a single base. This sample was included in a study of CD8 T cells in Susac syndrome (dated by TCRdb to between 2018 and 2020). At the level of the whole study: Of the Susac syndrome patients who were sequenced, 8 or 9 were in clinical remission while about six had clinically active disease. At blood withdrawal, Susac syndrome patients were therapy-naive, treated with corticosteroids (with IVIg additionally given to some), or treated with IVIg alone. The study used repertoire sequencing to test whether antigen drove CD8+ T cell activation and differentiation in Susac syndrome. The investigation overall reported the following: The number of individuals in the TCR sequencing and HLA analysis was acknowledged as relatively small. No clonal expansion was detected in the CD4+ T cell repertoire of Susac syndrome patients.

Peripheral blood CD8+ and CD4+ T cells from healthy donors, Susac syndrome patients and multiple sclerosis patients were profiled using high-throughput TCR beta sequencing. Susac syndrome patients met recently defined diagnostic criteria for definite or probable disease. Bulk CD8+ and CD4+ T cells were purified magnetically by negative isolation, whereas CD8+ TEMRA cells were enriched by FACS. Blood was collected in EDTA tubes and processed within 24 hours, with PBMCs isolated through density gradient centrifugation. PBMCs intended for TCR sequencing were frozen in liquid nitrogen and were later thawed in a 37 degrees C water bath. The sorted or isolated CD4+, CD8+ and CD8+ TEMRA cells reached a purity of at least 90%. The CDR3 holds 16 amino acids from the cysteine to the phenylalanine. Here the CDR3 DNA is all that survives: 48 bases in frame from base 1. V drops 3 bases and J drops 8 bases, leaving 22 bases in between.

RNA was extracted using the RNeasy kit, and roughly 0.5 to 1 microgram was reverse transcribed with random hexamers. The immunoSEQ multiplex PCR assay, covering 54 Vbeta and 13 Jbeta segments, was used to amplify TCR beta CDR3 regions. Bias from PCR amplification was corrected by using a synthetic template baseline for primer optimization and for computational correction. In the original analysis: Reads were assigned to V, D and J genes according to IMGT and analyzed in immunoSEQ Analyzer, with only productive sequences retained. To calculate clonality, Shannon entropy was normalized by log2 of the number of productive unique sequences and then subtracted from one. For each patient and control, public and private clones were evaluated within the 100 most prevalent clones. Clones were defined as Susac-specific if absent from the healthy and MS cohorts, from some 1,000 published viral clones and from other ImmuneACCESS disease sequences. Through fastp at Q25 and MiXCR, TCRdb rebuilt clones from the public reads, retaining in-frame beta chains. Here each entry gathers all rows of one CDR3 protein and keeps the most common genes and DNA. TCRdb's processing, not the authors', yielded these V and J calls. For this sample the table gives about 150,000 distinct CDR3 sequences, of which approximately 96% were detected only once. In total, the top ten clones hold 0.075% to 0.09% of the sample.

This TCR was sampled from a human donor with Susac syndrome. This chain joins TRBV12-3 or TRBV12-4 to TRBJ1-2, with the D gene call left open. Sequenced sample: CD4+ T cells from PBMCs. The DNA sequence follows: TGTGCCAGCAGTTTTAGCCCGGCCCTTGGGATAGGGGGCTACACCTTC. The translation is CASSFSPALGIGGYTF.